This entry features one TCR beta chain sequence. The data originate from a study of T cell responses to AZD1222 COVID-19 vaccine. Here immunoSEQ multiplex PCR was the method, and the copy in TCRdb shows in-frame clones only, minus some. The data hold 200,000 or so clones, with about 93% observed a single time. The ends were cut back, 6 bases at V and 9 bases at J, with 10 bases in the middle. The CDR3 extends over 10 amino acids. The V gene's germline CDR1 is DFQATT and CDR2 SNEGSKA (reference sequence). Doses given second, at about 4 or about 12 weeks, were pooled. The TCR originated in an adult who received the AZD1222 COVID-19 vaccine. The sample in question was peripheral blood, obtained 28 days after the second AZD1222 dose. The V gene is TRBV20-1, the J gene TRBJ2-3, with a weak D call TRBD2 (5 bases). CDR3 amino acids: CSAQAATQYF. The CDR3, as DNA: TGCAGTGCCCAAGCGGCCACGCAGTATTTT.